The rows below give T cell receptor beta chains drawn from one sample of a study of T cells in Graves' hyperthyroidism and ophthalmopathy. One entry per CDR3 protein, called by TCRdb with MiXCR from the multiplex PCR reads. The sample records just under 750,000 distinct CDR3 sequences, under 45% being singletons. The specimen was blood. The receptors were gathered from a woman in her thirties or forties with Graves' hyperthyroidism. The CDR3 runs from the conserved cysteine through the conserved F or W. A D gene is named only where the DNA matches it firmly. Size tells how often a clone was seen (once, few, many) or the class of an expanded clone, and some rows leave it out.

-,TRBV12-3/TRBV12-4,-,TRBJ2-5,CASRGTITEAQYF,TGTGCCAGCAGGGGGACCATCACCGAGGCCCAGTACTTC
few,TRBV12-3/TRBV12-4,TRBD1,TRBJ2-5,CASSFTRGMGLETQYF,TGTGCCAGCAGTTTTACCAGGGGGATGGGGCTAGAGACCCAGTACTTC
-,TRBV9,-,TRBJ1-4,CASSGEGLEGTTNEKLFF,TGTGCCAGCAGCGGCGAGGGCCTGGAAGGAACAACTAATGAAAAACTGTTTTTT
many,TRBV5-1,-,TRBJ1-1,CASSGTGGNTEAFF,TGCGCCAGCAGCGGAACCGGCGGTAACACTGAAGCTTTCTTT
-,TRBV11-2,TRBD2,TRBJ2-2,CASSRGEDTGELFF,TGTGCCAGCAGCCGGGGGGAGGACACCGGGGAGCTGTTTTTT
many,TRBV7-2,TRBD1,TRBJ1-2,CASSLLRTGSANYGYTF,TGTGCCAGCAGCTTACTCCGGACAGGTTCAGCTAACTATGGCTACACCTTC
-,TRBV19,-,TRBJ1-1,CASSIIANTEAFF,TGTGCCAGTAGTATTATAGCGAACACTGAAGCTTTCTTT
many,TRBV7-2,-,TRBJ1-2,CASSLRDSPTGYTF,TGTGCCAGCAGCCTCCGGGACTCCCCGACTGGCTACACCTTC
few,TRBV2,-,TRBJ1-2,CASSPFALYGYTF,TGTGCCAGCAGTCCCTTCGCGCTATATGGCTACACCTTC
many,TRBV19,TRBD1,TRBJ1-2,CASHDRANYGYTF,TGTGCCAGCCATGACAGGGCTAACTATGGCTACACCTTC
-,TRBV28,-,TRBJ1-2,CASSLSPIYGYTF,TGTGCCAGCAGTTTAAGTCCAATCTATGGCTACACCTTC
many,TRBV7-9,-,TRBJ2-7,CASSFRLGGEQYF,TGTGCCAGCAGCTTCCGATTGGGTGGCGAGCAGTACTTC
few,TRBV12-3/TRBV12-4,TRBD1,TRBJ2-7,CASGLPAGTVYEQYF,TGTGCTAGTGGTTTACCCGCCGGGACAGTCTACGAGCAGTACTTC
many,TRBV7-8,-,TRBJ1-3,CASSLGGFGGNTIYF,TGTGCCAGCAGCTTAGGCGGCTTTGGGGGAAACACCATATATTTT
once,TRBV25-1,-,TRBJ1-1,CASSEGVGGTTEAFF,TGTGCCAGCAGTGAAGGTGTTGGGGGGACCACTGAAGCTTTCTTT
few,TRBV7-9,-,TRBJ2-7,CASSHRTDKTYEQYF,TGTGCCAGCAGCCACCGGACAGACAAAACCTACGAGCAGTACTTC
many,TRBV29-1,-,TRBJ1-1,CSVEGGSRNTEAFF,TGCAGCGTTGAGGGCGGGTCCAGGAACACTGAAGCTTTCTTT
few,TRBV28,TRBD1,TRBJ1-6,CASSPWDRVGSPLHF,TGTGCCAGCAGTCCCTGGGACAGGGTGGGTTCACCCCTCCACTTT
-,TRBV7-9,-,TRBJ1-6,CASSPRMDSPLHF,TGTGCCAGCAGCCCAAGGATGGATTCACCCCTCCACTTT
many,TRBV10-3,TRBD1,TRBJ1-1,CAISDRQGVGTEAFF,TGTGCCATCAGTGACAGACAGGGTGTCGGCACTGAAGCTTTCTTT
many,TRBV2,-,TRBJ1-4,CASSETRVGEKLFF,TGTGCCAGCAGTGAAACCAGGGTTGGGGAAAAACTGTTTTTT
many,TRBV12-3/TRBV12-4,-,TRBJ1-6,CASSSLILNSPLHF,TGTGCCAGCAGTTCGCTCATACTTAATTCACCCCTCCACTTT
-,TRBV9,-,TRBJ2-5,CSSSPERNGQETQYF,TGTTCCAGCAGCCCGGAGCGGAACGGACAAGAGACCCAGTACTTC
-,TRBV30,-,TRBJ1-2,CAWFSEDGYTF,TGTGCCTGGTTTTCGGAGGATGGCTACACCTTC
-,TRBV2,-,TRBJ2-1,CASSATGTLSSYNEQFF,TGTGCCAGCAGTGCAACCGGGACTCTGAGCTCCTACAATGAGCAGTTCTTC
-,TRBV20-1,TRBD1,TRBJ2-7,CSARAASDRGRPNEQYF,TGCAGTGCTAGAGCCGCCTCCGACAGGGGGAGACCCAACGAGCAGTACTTC
-,TRBV25-1,TRBD2,TRBJ2-7,CASSAGSGLAPSYEQYF,TGTGCCAGCAGTGCTGGTTCTGGACTAGCGCCCAGTTACGAGCAGTACTTC